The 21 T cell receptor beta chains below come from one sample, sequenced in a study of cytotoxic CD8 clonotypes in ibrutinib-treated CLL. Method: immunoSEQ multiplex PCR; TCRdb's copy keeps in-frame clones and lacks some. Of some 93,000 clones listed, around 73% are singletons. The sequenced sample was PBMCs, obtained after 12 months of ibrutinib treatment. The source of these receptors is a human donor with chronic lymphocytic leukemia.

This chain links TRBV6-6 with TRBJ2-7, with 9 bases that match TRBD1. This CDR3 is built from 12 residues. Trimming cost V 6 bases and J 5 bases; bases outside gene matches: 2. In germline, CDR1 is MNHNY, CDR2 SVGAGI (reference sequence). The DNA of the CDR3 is TGTGCCAGCAGGAGGGACAGGGACGAGCAGTACTTC. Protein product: CASRRDRDEQYF.

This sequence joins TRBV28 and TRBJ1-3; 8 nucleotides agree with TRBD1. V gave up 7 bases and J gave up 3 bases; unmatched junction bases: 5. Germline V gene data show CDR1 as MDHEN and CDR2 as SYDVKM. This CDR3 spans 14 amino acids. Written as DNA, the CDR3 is TGTGCCAGCATCGCAGGGGGCGGTGGAAACACCATATATTTT. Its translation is CASIAGGGGNTIYF.

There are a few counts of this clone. The CDR3 DNA reads as TGTGCCAGCAGCAAACGAAACAGGGACACCGGGGAGCTGTTTTTT. This translates into CASSKRNRDTGELFF. V usage is TRBV9 and J usage is TRBJ2-2; D possibly corresponds to TRBD1 (6 bases). The CDR3 has 15 amino acids. From germline, CDR1 is SGDLS and CDR2 YYNGEE. Trimming took 4 bases from V and 3 from J, leaving 13 bases between them.

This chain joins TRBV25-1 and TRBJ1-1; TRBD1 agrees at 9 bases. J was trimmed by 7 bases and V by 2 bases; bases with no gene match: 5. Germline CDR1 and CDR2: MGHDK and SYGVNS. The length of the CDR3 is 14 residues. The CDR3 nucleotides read TGTGCCAGCAGTGAAACAGGGGGCTCTGGTGAAGCTTTCTTT. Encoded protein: CASSETGGSGEAFF.

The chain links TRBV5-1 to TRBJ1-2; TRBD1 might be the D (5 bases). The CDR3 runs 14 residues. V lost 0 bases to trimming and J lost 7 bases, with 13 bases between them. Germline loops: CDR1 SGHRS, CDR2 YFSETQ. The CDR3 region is CASSLGFGDRGYTF. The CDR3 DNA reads TGCGCCAGCAGCTTGGGATTCGGGGACCGTGGCTACACCTTC.

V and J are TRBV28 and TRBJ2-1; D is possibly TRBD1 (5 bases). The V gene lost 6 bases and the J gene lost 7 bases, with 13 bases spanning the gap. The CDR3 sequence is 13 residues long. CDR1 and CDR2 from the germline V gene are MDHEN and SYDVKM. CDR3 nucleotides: TGTGCCAGCAGGTTGGGGCGTTCGAATGAGCAGTTCTTC. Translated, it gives CASRLGRSNEQFF.

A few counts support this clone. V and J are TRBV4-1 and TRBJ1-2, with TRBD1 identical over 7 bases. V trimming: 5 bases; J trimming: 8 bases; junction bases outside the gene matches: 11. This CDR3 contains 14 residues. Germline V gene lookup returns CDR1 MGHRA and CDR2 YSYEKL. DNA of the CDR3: TGCGCCAGCAGCTCCCCTGACAGGGAGCAAGGCTACACCTTC. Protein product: CASSSPDREQGYTF.

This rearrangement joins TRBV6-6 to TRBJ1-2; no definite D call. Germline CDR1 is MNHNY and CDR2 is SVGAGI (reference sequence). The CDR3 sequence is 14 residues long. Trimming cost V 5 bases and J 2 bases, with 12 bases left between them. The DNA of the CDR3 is TGTGCCAGCAGTGACCGATTCCAAAACTATGGCTACACCTTC. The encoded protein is CASSDRFQNYGYTF.

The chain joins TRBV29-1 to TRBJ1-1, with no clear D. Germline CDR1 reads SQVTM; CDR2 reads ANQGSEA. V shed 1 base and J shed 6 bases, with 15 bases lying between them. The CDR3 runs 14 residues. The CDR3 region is CSVEVRLERSEAFF. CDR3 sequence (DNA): TGCAGCGTTGAAGTCCGTTTGGAGCGTTCTGAAGCTTTCTTT.

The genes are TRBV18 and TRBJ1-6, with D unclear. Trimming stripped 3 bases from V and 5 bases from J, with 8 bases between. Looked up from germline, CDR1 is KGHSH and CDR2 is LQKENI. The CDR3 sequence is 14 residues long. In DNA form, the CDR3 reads TGTGCCAGCTCACCGGGATCCGATAATTCACCCCTCCACTTT. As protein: CASSPGSDNSPLHF.

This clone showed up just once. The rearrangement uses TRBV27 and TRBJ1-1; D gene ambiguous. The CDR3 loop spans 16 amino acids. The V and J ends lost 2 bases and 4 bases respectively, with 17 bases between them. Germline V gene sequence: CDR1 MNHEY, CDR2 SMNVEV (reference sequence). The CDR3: CASSLIGKLVGTEAFF. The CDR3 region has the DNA TGTGCCAGCAGTTTAATCGGAAAACTTGTGGGCACTGAAGCTTTCTTT.

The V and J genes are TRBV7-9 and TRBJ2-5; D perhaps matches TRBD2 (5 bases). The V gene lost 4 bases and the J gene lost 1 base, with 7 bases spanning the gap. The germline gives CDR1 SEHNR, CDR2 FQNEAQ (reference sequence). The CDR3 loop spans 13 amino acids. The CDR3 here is CASSWAGQETQYF. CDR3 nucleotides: TGTGCCAGCAGCTGGGCGGGCCAAGAGACCCAGTACTTC.

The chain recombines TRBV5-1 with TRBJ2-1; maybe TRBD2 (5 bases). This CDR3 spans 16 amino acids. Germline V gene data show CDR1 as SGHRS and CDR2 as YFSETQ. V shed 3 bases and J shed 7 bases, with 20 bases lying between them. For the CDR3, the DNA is TGCGCCAGCAGCTCAGTGGAAGGACGGGGAACGAATGAGCAGTTCTTC. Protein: CASSSVEGRGTNEQFF.

Here the CDR3 reads CAIKGQASTEAFF. The CDR3 coding sequence is TGTGCCATCAAGGGACAGGCTAGCACTGAAGCTTTCTTT. The rearrangement uses TRBV10-3 and TRBJ1-1; 8 positions match TRBD1. The CDR3 sequence is 13 residues long. Germline CDR1 is ENHRY and CDR2 is SYGVKD. V lost 7 bases and J lost 4; bases outside the gene matches: 5.

The CDR3 protein is CASSSAGAPVVYF. Here the CDR3 DNA reads TGTGCCAGCAGCTCCGCGGGGGCCCCCGTCGTGTATTTT. The chain combines TRBV28 with TRBJ2-3; a weak D match, TRBD2 (7 bases). The germline V gene encodes CDR1 MDHEN and CDR2 SYDVKM. The V gene lost 6 bases and the J gene lost 14 bases, with 21 bases spanning the gap. The CDR3 extends over 13 amino acids.

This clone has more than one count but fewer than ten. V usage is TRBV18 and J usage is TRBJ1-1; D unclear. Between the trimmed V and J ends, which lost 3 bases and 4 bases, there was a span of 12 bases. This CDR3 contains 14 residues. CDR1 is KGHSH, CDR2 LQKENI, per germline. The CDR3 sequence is CASSPSGIGTEAFF. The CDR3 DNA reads TGTGCCAGCTCACCGTCAGGAATCGGCACTGAAGCTTTCTTT.

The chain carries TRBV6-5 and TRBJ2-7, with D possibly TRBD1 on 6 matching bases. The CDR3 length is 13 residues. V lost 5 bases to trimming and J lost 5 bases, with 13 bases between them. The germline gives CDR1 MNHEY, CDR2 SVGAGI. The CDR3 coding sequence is TGTGCCAGCAGTCAGGCTGGGGGCCACGAGCAGTACTTC. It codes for CASSQAGGHEQYF.

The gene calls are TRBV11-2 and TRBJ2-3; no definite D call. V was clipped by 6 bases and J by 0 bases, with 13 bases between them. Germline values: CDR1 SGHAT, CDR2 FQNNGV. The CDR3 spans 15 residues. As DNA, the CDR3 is TGTGCCAGCAGTTCAACAATCGGAAGCACAGATACGCAGTATTTT. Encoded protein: CASSSTIGSTDTQYF.

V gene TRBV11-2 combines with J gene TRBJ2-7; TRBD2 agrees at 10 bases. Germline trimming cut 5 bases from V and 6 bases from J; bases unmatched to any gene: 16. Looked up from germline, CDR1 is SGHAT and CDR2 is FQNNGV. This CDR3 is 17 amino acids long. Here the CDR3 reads CASSSSGGPATRREQYF. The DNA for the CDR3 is TGTGCCAGCAGCAGTAGCGGGGGGCCAGCGACAAGGCGCGAGCAGTACTTC.

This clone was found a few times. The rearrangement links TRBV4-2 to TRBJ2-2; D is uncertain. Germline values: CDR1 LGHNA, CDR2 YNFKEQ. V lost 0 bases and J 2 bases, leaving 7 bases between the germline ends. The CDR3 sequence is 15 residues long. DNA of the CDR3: TGTGCCAGCAGCCAAGATACCGGAAACACCGGGGAGCTGTTTTTT. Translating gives CASSQDTGNTGELFF.

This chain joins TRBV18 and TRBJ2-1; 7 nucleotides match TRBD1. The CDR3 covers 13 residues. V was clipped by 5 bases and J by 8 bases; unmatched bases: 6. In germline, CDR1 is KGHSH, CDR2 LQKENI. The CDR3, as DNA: TGTGCCAGCTCAAAGAAGCAGGGGGATGAGCAGTTCTTC. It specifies CASSKKQGDEQFF.